The 13 T cell receptor beta chains listed next were all sequenced from one sample in a study of T cell responses to AZD1222 COVID-19 vaccine. Libraries were prepared by immunoSEQ multiplex PCR; TCRdb keeps only in-frame clonotypes and omits some of them. The data hold fewer than 180,000 clones, with more than 80% observed a single time. Sequencing was performed on peripheral blood, taken 28 days after the second AZD1222 dose. All receptors derive from an adult who received the AZD1222 COVID-19 vaccine.

CDR3 nucleotide sequence: TGTGCCAGCAGCCATAGGGACAGGGGACTATCCTACGAGCAGTACTTC. Residues: CASSHRDRGLSYEQYF. The chain recombines TRBV14 with TRBJ2-7; 10 bases fit TRBD1. In germline, CDR1 is SGHDN, CDR2 FVKESK. After removal of 3 bases from V and 1 base from J, the junction contained 6 bases not matched to a gene. The CDR3 sequence is 16 residues long.

The chain has TRBV2 and TRBJ2-1; 11 positions match TRBD2. This CDR3 is 17 amino acids long. V dropped 11 bases and J dropped 0; count of bases not matched to a gene: 12. Germline CDR1 reads SNHLY; CDR2 reads FYNNEI. CDR3: CAGAASGRLSSYNEQFF. CDR3 in DNA: TGTGCCGGTGCAGCTAGCGGGAGGTTAAGCTCCTACAATGAGCAGTTCTTC.

The rearrangement links TRBV9 to TRBJ2-6; D uncertain. In germline, CDR1 is SGDLS, CDR2 YYNGEE. The CDR3 totals 17 residues. Trimming took off 0 bases at V and 0 bases at J, with 10 bases between the two ends. The CDR3 loop reads CASSVGAWASGANVLTF. CDR3 coding DNA: TGTGCCAGCAGCGTAGGGGCATGGGCCTCTGGGGCCAACGTCCTGACTTTC.

This clone was detected only once. The chain combines TRBV30 with TRBJ2-7, with 7 bases matching TRBD2. Trimming removed 0 bases from V and 11 bases from J; junction bases left unmatched: 19. The V gene's germline CDR1 is GTSNPN and CDR2 SVGIG (reference sequence). The CDR3 has 16 residues. The CDR3 DNA reads as TGTGCCTGGAGTGTAGTGGCTCGCACTACGGGGGGAAAAAAGTACTTC. Its translation is CAWSVVARTTGGKKYF.

Here the CDR3 reads CASSPGQGDYGYTF. CDR3 DNA: TGCGCCAGCAGTCCGGGACAGGGGGACTATGGCTACACCTTC. The V and J genes are TRBV5-1 and TRBJ1-2; TRBD1 aligns across 11 bases. The CDR3 covers 14 residues. V trimming: 5 bases; J trimming: 3 bases; junction bases outside the gene matches: 3. Per the germline V gene, CDR1 is SGHRS and CDR2 is YFSETQ.

This clone was observed once. The chain combines TRBV7-9 with TRBJ2-1; the match to TRBD2 covers 7 bases. Germline assignment: CDR1 SEHNR and CDR2 FQNEAQ (reference sequence). The V and J ends lost 3 bases and 9 bases, in that order; junction bases with no gene match: 11. This CDR3 has 15 amino acids. The chain's CDR3 is CASSLSGTVLGEQFF. The CDR3 DNA reads TGTGCCAGCAGCTTGAGCGGGACGGTCTTGGGTGAGCAGTTCTTC.

The chain recombines TRBV5-1 with TRBJ2-5, with 8 bases fitting TRBD1. V lost 4 bases to trimming and J lost 5 bases; unmatched junction nucleotides: 16. Looked up from germline, CDR1 is SGHRS and CDR2 is YFSETQ. This CDR3 region has 17 residues. Here the CDR3 reads CASSPPRTGPQAETQYF. The DNA for the CDR3 is TGCGCCAGCAGCCCTCCCCGGACAGGGCCACAAGCGGAGACCCAGTACTTC.

The J gene is TRBJ1-2, the V gene TRBV5-6, with 9 bases lining up with TRBD1. This CDR3 has 16 amino acids. V trimming: 4 bases; J trimming: 2 bases; junction bases outside the gene matches: 9. From germline, CDR1 is SGHDT and CDR2 YYEEEE. Written as DNA, the CDR3 is TGTGCCAGCAGCAAGGAGGGGACAGGGATGAACTATGGCTACACCTTC. This sequence encodes CASSKEGTGMNYGYTF. The full variable domain, its missing parts supplied by reference TRBV5-6 and TRBJ1-2, is DAGVTQSPTHLIKTRGQQVTLRCSPKSGHDTVSWYQQALGQGPQFIFQYYEEEERQRGNFPDRFSGHQFPNYSSELNVNALLLGDSALYLCASSKEGTGMNYGYTFGSGTRLTVV.

This chain joins TRBV5-1 and TRBJ2-3; D might be TRBD1 (6 bases). Trimming took off 7 bases at V and 4 bases at J, with 13 bases between the two ends. CDR3 size: 13 residues. Germline V gene data show CDR1 as SGHRS and CDR2 as YFSETQ. CDR3 protein: CASAQGLSDTQYF. DNA of the CDR3: TGCGCCAGCGCTCAGGGGCTCTCAGATACGCAGTATTTT. The full variable domain, in which reference TRBV5-1 and TRBJ2-3 provide the parts outside the CDR3, is KAGVTQTPRYLIKTRGQQVTLSCSPISGHRSVSWYQQTPGQGLQFLFEYFSETQRNKGNFPGRFSGRQFSNSRSEMNVSTLELGDSALYLCASAQGLSDTQYFGPGTRLTVL.

J is TRBJ1-5 and V is TRBV12-3 or TRBV12-4; D may be TRBD1 (5 bases). The CDR3 consists of 13 residues. V gave up 0 bases and J gave up 7 bases, with 7 bases separating them. CDR3 residues: CASSLAQEQPQHF. The CDR3 DNA reads TGTGCCAGCAGTTTAGCACAGGAACAGCCCCAGCATTTT.

V gene TRBV7-8 combines with J gene TRBJ2-1; 7 bases line up with TRBD2. The CDR3 length is 15 residues. V lost 5 bases and J lost 9; bases outside the gene matches: 13. Germline-derived CDR1 and CDR2 are SGHVS and FQNEAQ. In DNA form, the CDR3 reads TGTGCCAGCAGCCGACCTACTAGCGCCAAAGGTGAGCAGTTCTTC. Protein: CASSRPTSAKGEQFF. Combining the CDR3 with reference TRBV7-8 and TRBJ2-1 gives the whole variable domain GAGVSQSPRYKVAKRGQDVALRCDPISGHVSLFWYQQALGQGPEFLTYFQNEAQLDKSGLPSDRFFAERPEGSVSTLKIQRTQQEDSAVYLCASSRPTSAKGEQFFGPGTRLTVL.

The V gene is TRBV13, the J gene TRBJ2-2; 11 nucleotides match TRBD2. The germline V gene has CDR1 PRHDT and CDR2 FYEKMQ (reference sequence). The CDR3 loop spans 15 amino acids. V trimming: 5 bases; J trimming: 6 bases; junction bases outside the gene matches: 5. For the CDR3, the DNA is TGTGCCAGCAGCGAACTAGCGGGAGAGGCCGGGGAGCTGTTTTTT. Translation: CASSELAGEAGELFF.

This chain links TRBV24-1 with TRBJ2-5; D gene uncertain. The germline V gene encodes CDR1 KGHDR and CDR2 SFDVKD. The CDR3 runs 14 residues. V lost 2 bases to trimming and J lost 5 bases, with 11 bases between them. The DNA for the CDR3 is TGTGCCACCAGTGATTCCCCAGGCAGGGAGACCCAGTACTTC. Translated: CATSDSPGRETQYF.